The clone carrying this TCR beta chain came up a few times. This entry comes from a study of blood T cell repertoires in COVID-19. Study details: Both acute and convalescent COVID-19 samples were obtained from the United States, Italy and Spain. PBMCs, B-cell-depleted T cells, or T cells provided the cDNA or gDNA that made up the material.

In the source study's methods: Using reference gene primer amplification, nucleated cell counts were estimated. The assay was immunoSEQ multiplex PCR, and TCRdb's table has in-frame clones only and misses some. V and J calls and clone size are as listed in that table; D and trimming were resolved from the DNA. The repertoire has about 110,000 clones, 71% of them found once; the top ten carry 0.8% to 1%. CDR1 is SGHVS, CDR2 FQNEAQ, per germline. V gave up 3 bases and J gave up 0 bases; unmatched junction bases: 9. The CDR3 runs 18 residues. Sequencing was done on a sample of peripheral blood. The rearrangement links TRBV7-8 to TRBJ2-3, with 10 positions matching TRBD2. This clonotype was sampled from a human donor with acute or convalescent COVID-19. The donor label of this sample is uncertain. The CDR3 protein is CASSFRLAGATSTDTQYF. The DNA of the CDR3 is TGTGCCAGCAGCTTTAGGCTAGCGGGGGCCACTAGCACAGATACGCAGTATTTT.